These T cell receptor beta chains were read from a single sample in a study of shared clonotypes between healthy human individuals. The data were produced by immunoSEQ multiplex PCR, yet TCRdb's version contains in-frame clones alone and is incomplete. The sample lists about 2.1 million clones; approximately 92% were seen once. The sequenced material came from naive CD8+ T cells from PBMCs. These TCRs come from a man in his late teens or twenties in good health. Some clones in this sample may be carry-over from other donors' samples. CDR3s leave out the opening cysteine and the closing phenylalanine or tryptophan. Fields, in order: CDR3 length, V gene, CDR3 protein.

>9|TRBV7-9
ASSTSDEQF
>13|TRBV9
ASSGDPGSGNTIY
>10|TRBV27
ATALGTDTQY
>12|TRBV6-6
ASGSASTYNEQF
>11|TRBV7-9
ASSLAIEGKLF
>14|TRBV6-1
ASSDHAREGYNEQF
>10|TRBV28
ASEGLGTEAF
>13|TRBV28
ASSLTGDMNTEAF
>14|TRBV7-9
ASSSPMGASTGELF
>11|TRBV6-5
ASSSPQPYGYT
>12|TRBV29-1
SVRDTGLVETQY
>11|TRBV19
ASSIIAGGEQF
>14|TRBV4-1
ASSQETGANDEKLF
>12|TRBV27
ASSLLAGVYEQY
>11|TRBV19
ASSRDREETQY
>10|TRBV19
ASSIWDSFLF
>13|TRBV11-2
ASSLVGGAGNTIY
>14|TRBV7-9
ASSFSPIGSHYGYT
>11|TRBV10-2
ASSGDENQPQH
>12|TRBV19
ASTFSPPGNTIY
>10|TRBV30
AWSFTPNEAF
>13|TRBV19
ASSRASGGSNEQF
>9|TRBV28
ASSLPDTQY
>10|TRBV19
ASSIGLTEAF
>12|TRBV7-9
ASSPTGEGGELF
>10|TRBV6-5
ASSPDRYGYT
>10|TRBV11-3
ASSAGSYEQY
>11|TRBV5-4
ASRMTGYYGYT
>14|TRBV9
ASSVGTGGLNTEAF
>13|TRBV6-6
ASSYYTGMNTEAF
>14|TRBV29-1
SVEDTLAGGYNEQF
>12|TRBV29-1
SVDDPGQLYGYT
>15|TRBV15
ATSRGPGGPSYNEQF
>9|TRBV6-5
ASQSSNEQF
>12|TRBV19
ASSPGTGTYEQY
>10|TRBV7-9
ASSLGGRGYT
>10|TRBV10-2
ASNPGNIQAF
>11|TRBV30
AWKGQGNTEAF
>13|TRBV19
ASSIASGTYNEQF
>15|TRBV7-8
ASSLPVGLALSNEQF
>11|TRBV7-9
ASSGRTNYEQY
>18|TRBV27
ASSLPPRGLAGGASYEQY
>14|TRBV6-4
ASRVPVRARTYEQY
>16|TRBV5-6
ASSLAVAQGKSKNIQY
>9|TRBV30
AWTVGTEAF
>15|TRBV30
AWSDRVVGPANEKLF
>14|TRBV7-9
ASSLIQGEPNYGYT
>12|TRBV7-8
ASSRLRGDYGYT
>14|TRBV15
ATSRDVGLNTGELF
>13|TRBV11-1
ASSFNRGEGNEQF
>12|TRBV27
ASSLRGSNQPQH
>11|TRBV5-1
ASGTRLNTEAF
>16|TRBV7-6
ASSSLRWTGGAGTEAF
>14|TRBV27
ASSFSSGSIHNEQF
>14|TRBV9
ASSAEGLAGGETQY
>13|TRBV25-1
ASSNWDRSLYEQY